Below are 19 T cell receptor beta chains sequenced from a single sample in a study of cytomegalovirus exposure and HLA in healthy donors. Primers for the PCR totalled 60 Vbeta and 13 Jbeta. TCRdb's copy holds only in-frame clones and misses some; the assay was immunoSEQ multiplex PCR. The data show some 250,000 clones, about 81% seen once. Sequencing was performed on PBMCs. The receptors were gathered from a woman aged 40 to 50 in good health and CMV-seropositive.

The chain recombines TRBV28 with TRBJ2-1, with a tentative D call TRBD2 (5 bases). The germline V and J ends were trimmed by 6 bases and 8 bases, with 23 bases remaining between them. The CDR3 contains 16 residues. The germline gives CDR1 MDHEN, CDR2 SYDVKM. The DNA of the CDR3 is TGTGCCAGCAGCTCGCCGGCTAGCAGAGCGGCGGATGAGCAGTTCTTC. It is translated as CASSSPASRAADEQFF.

The chain uses TRBV9 and TRBJ1-1; 8 nucleotides align to TRBD1. This CDR3 contains 19 residues. From germline, CDR1 is SGDLS and CDR2 YYNGEE. V lost 0 bases and J lost 0; bases outside the gene matches: 13. The CDR3 is CASSVVGRQGAGMNTEAFF. For the CDR3, the DNA is TGTGCCAGCAGCGTAGTCGGTCGGCAGGGGGCTGGAATGAACACTGAAGCTTTCTTT.

This clone was seen more than once but under ten times. The rearrangement joins TRBV5-1 to TRBJ2-3; D not certain. This CDR3 has 16 amino acids. With 2 bases removed from V and 3 bases from J, the gap between germline ends came to 16 bases. Germline V gene data show CDR1 as SGHRS and CDR2 as YFSETQ. Here the CDR3 DNA reads TGCGCCAGCAGCTTTGAGTCGCCACTGTTAACAGATACGCAGTATTTT. This codes for CASSFESPLLTDTQYF.

This clone was counted between two and nine times. The rearrangement uses TRBV6-5 and TRBJ1-3, with unresolved D. V was pared by 6 bases and J by 0 bases, with 9 bases between. This CDR3 region has 14 residues. The germline gives CDR1 MNHEY, CDR2 SVGAGI. CDR3 coding DNA: TGTGCCAGCAGCCCGGGAGTCTCTGGAAACACCATATATTTT. This codes for CASSPGVSGNTIYF.

The V gene is TRBV7-9, the J gene TRBJ2-5; 9 bases match TRBD1. The germline V gene has CDR1 SEHNR and CDR2 FQNEAQ (reference sequence). Losses at the gene ends were 1 base for V and 1 base for J; bases not matched to a gene: 1. The CDR3 consists of 15 residues. The chain's CDR3 is CASSLVTGGQETQYF. The CDR3 nucleotides read TGTGCCAGCAGCTTAGTGACAGGGGGCCAAGAGACCCAGTACTTC.

Regarding this clone: A read error may produce the germline difference seen at one junction end. This rearrangement joins TRBV7-9 to TRBJ1-1; no clear D. Germline V CDR1 and CDR2: SEHNR, FQNEAQ (reference sequence). This CDR3 spans 13 amino acids. The CDR3 region is CSSSLRGNTEAFF. The CDR3 nucleotides are TGTTCCAGCAGCTTACGAGGGAACACTGAAGCTTTCTTT.

The chain couples TRBV4-3 to TRBJ2-2; TRBD2 might be the D (6 bases). The CDR3 contains 14 residues. Germline V gene data show CDR1 as LGHNA and CDR2 as YSLEER. The V and J ends lost 6 bases and 5 bases respectively, with 13 bases between them. The CDR3 nucleotides read TGCGCCAGCAGGGGGACCGCGGGGACCGGGGAGCTGTTTTTT. Translated: CASRGTAGTGELFF.

V is TRBV9 and J is TRBJ2-3; 8 bases are a match to TRBD2. CDR3 size: 16 residues. The J segment lost 6 bases and the V segment lost 3 bases, leaving 12 bases of the junction unmatched. The germline V gene encodes CDR1 SGDLS and CDR2 YYNGEE. CDR3 DNA: TGTGCCAGCAGCGCGAGAGCGACAGCGGGAGCGGATACGCAGTATTTT. Its protein is CASSARATAGADTQYF.

The sample holds one count of this clone. This chain uses TRBV4-3 with TRBJ1-1, with D tentatively TRBD1 (6 bases). This CDR3 is 14 amino acids long. CDR1 is LGHNA and CDR2 is YSLEER in the germline V gene. The V gene lost 4 bases and the J gene lost 6 bases, with 15 bases spanning the gap. CDR3 loop: CASSPMDSGSEAFF. The CDR3 nucleotides read TGCGCCAGCAGCCCTATGGACAGTGGTTCTGAAGCTTTCTTT.

The chain links TRBV2 to TRBJ1-1; tentative D call: TRBD1 (5 bases). The CDR3 length is 12 residues. Trimming cost V 10 bases and J 5 bases, with 14 bases left between them. Germline loops: CDR1 SNHLY, CDR2 FYNNEI. In DNA form, the CDR3 reads TGTGCCACCAGATTGGGGGGGACTGAAGCTTTCTTT. This gives the protein CATRLGGTEAFF. The full variable domain, its missing parts supplied by reference TRBV2 and TRBJ1-1, is EPEVTQTPSHQVTQMGQEVILRCVPISNHLYFYWYRQILGQKVEFLVSFYNNEISEKSEIFDDQFSVERPDGSNFTLKIRSTKLEDSAMYFCATRLGGTEAFFGQGTRLTVV.

The chain recombines TRBV7-9 with TRBJ2-7; perhaps TRBD1 as D (6 bases). Trimming took off 0 bases at V and 5 bases at J, with 8 bases between the two ends. CDR3 length equals 13 residues. Germline CDR1 SEHNR, CDR2 FQNEAQ (reference sequence). CDR3 residues: CASSLAQGDEQYF. The CDR3, as DNA: TGTGCCAGCAGCTTAGCACAGGGTGACGAGCAGTACTTC.

The chain combines TRBV5-4 with TRBJ1-2; 10 positions match TRBD1. This CDR3 has 16 residues. J was trimmed by 8 bases and V by 3 bases; bases with no gene match: 13. Germline lookup yields CDR1 SGHNT and CDR2 YYREEE (reference sequence). The CDR3 DNA is TGTGCCAGCAGCTCAGGGCTGACAGGGGGCGCGCTGGGCTACACCTTC. Its translation is CASSSGLTGGALGYTF.

The chain carries TRBV6-1 and TRBJ2-7, with D unclear. CDR1 and CDR2 (germline): MNHNS, SASEGT. V lost 1 base to trimming and J lost 6 bases, with 10 bases between them. The CDR3 consists of 13 residues. The CDR3 protein is CASSEDGESEQYF. The CDR3 DNA reads as TGTGCCAGCAGTGAAGATGGAGAAAGCGAGCAGTACTTC.

This chain links TRBV10-3 with TRBJ1-2; 9 bases fit TRBD1. Trimming took 10 bases from V and 5 from J; bases not matched to a gene: 14. This CDR3 is built from 15 residues. From germline, CDR1 is ENHRY and CDR2 SYGVKD. CDR3 DNA sequence: TGTGCCAGCAGCAATGTTGCGACAGGGGGTTATGGCTACACCTTC. This sequence encodes CASSNVATGGYGYTF.

The chain is built from TRBV5-1 and TRBJ2-7; TRBD1 aligns across 7 bases. The CDR3 consists of 13 residues. CDR1 and CDR2 from the germline V gene are SGHRS and YFSETQ. V was pared by 0 bases and J by 6 bases, with 3 bases of the junction left unmatched. The CDR3 is CASSLGQGSEQYF. CDR3 DNA: TGCGCCAGCAGCTTGGGACAGGGATCCGAGCAGTACTTC.

This clone appeared once. The chain links TRBV14 to TRBJ1-4, with D unresolved. Germline V gives CDR1 SGHDN, CDR2 FVKESK. The CDR3 contains 14 residues. V was clipped by 1 base and J by 7 bases, with 10 bases between them. The CDR3 reads CASSQVARGEKLFF. CDR3 DNA sequence: TGTGCCAGCAGCCAAGTGGCGCGCGGTGAAAAACTGTTTTTT.

The chain recombines TRBV7-9 with TRBJ2-1, with D possibly TRBD1 on 5 matching bases. The V end lost 5 bases, the J end lost 4 bases, and 9 bases lay between the germline ends. The CDR3 sequence is 13 residues long. Germline values: CDR1 SEHNR, CDR2 FQNEAQ (reference sequence). The CDR3 DNA reads TGTGCCAGCAGCGTGACAGTGTACAATGAGCAGTTCTTC. Translated: CASSVTVYNEQFF.

This chain connects TRBV7-2 to TRBJ2-1; D possibly corresponds to TRBD2 (6 bases). Germline loops: CDR1 SGHTA, CDR2 FQGNSA. Trimming stripped 5 bases from V and 0 bases from J, with 11 bases between. The CDR3 runs to 15 residues. The CDR3 reads CASSPSDHSYNEQFF. In nucleotides, the CDR3 is TGTGCCAGCAGCCCTAGCGACCACTCCTACAATGAGCAGTTCTTC.

This chain links TRBV11-2 with TRBJ2-7; possibly TRBD1 for D (5 bases). Deletions cut 0 bases from V and 5 bases from J, with 17 bases between. This CDR3 comprises 16 residues. Germline CDR1 and CDR2: SGHAT and FQNNGV. In DNA form, the CDR3 reads TGTGCCAGCAGCTTAGATTGGGTAGGGGCTCGGAACGAGCAGTACTTC. Protein sequence: CASSLDWVGARNEQYF. Full variable domain (missing parts from reference TRBV11-2 and TRBJ2-7): EAGVAQSPRYKIIEKRQSVAFWCNPISGHATLYWYQQILGQGPKLLIQFQNNGVVDDSQLPKDRFSAERLKGVDSTLKIQPAKLEDSAVYLCASSLDWVGARNEQYFGPGTRLTVT.